This T cell receptor delta chain was recorded in a study of γδ T cells in repeated Plasmodium falciparum infection. Study details: Four controlled malaria infections with P. falciparum NF54 spanned around 91 weeks.

TCRdb reapplied CATT to the multiplex PCR reads. The table records about 48,000 delta-chain clones, over 1.5% of them present only once. About this clone: One base away lies a much larger clone, so this may be a sequencing read error. Distinct nucleotide sequences in the sample also encode this CDR3.

CDR3 size: 17 residues. In germline, CDR1 is TSWWSYY, CDR2 QGS. Gammadelta T cells were flow-sorted from PBMC into Vgamma9/Vdelta2+ and Vdelta2-negative populations for bulk analysis. The sequence was obtained from a pool of human donors (malaria-infected and uninfected, not separated). The rearrangement links TRDV1 to TRDJ1, with D tentatively TRDD2 (6 bases). What was sequenced was gamma-delta T cells from blood. The CDR3 loop reads CALGERDPTANTDKLIF. CDR3 DNA: TGTGCTCTCGGGGAACGAGATCCTACGGCGAACACCGATAAACTCATCTTT.